This T cell receptor beta chain was obtained from a study of CXCR3-negative and CXCR3-positive naive CD8 T cells. Study-wide findings and caveats: For naive cells, CXCR3-negative and CXCR3-positive subsets had similar TRBV-TRBJ usage; for memory cells, usage differed. High diversity, comparable across both naive subsets, contrasted with much lower diversity in memory CD8+ cells. More hydrophobic TRB CDR3s occurred in CXCR3-positive than in CXCR3-negative naive cells.

Naive CD8+ T lymphocytes were specified as CD45RO-CCR7+CD27+CD95-. 5' RACE that incorporated UMI labels was used to prepare the TRB cDNA libraries. One entry per CDR3 protein, without DNA, is what TCRdb gives after re-calling the 5' RACE reads. The sample table includes about 26,000 distinct CDR3 sequences. Concerning this clonotype itself: The antigen remains undetermined.

This CDR3 comprises 13 residues. The germline V gene has CDR1 LGHNA and CDR2 YSLEER. Sequenced input: naive CXCR3- CD8+ T cells from blood. Indicated subset: CD45RO-CCR7+CD27+CD95- naive CD8+ T cells lacking CXCR3 (TNR3-). V usage is TRBV4-3 and J usage is TRBJ2-1; TCRdb picks TRBD1, but there is no DNA to check that call. The sequence came from a human donor in good health. Some clones in this sample may be carry-over from other donors' samples. CDR3: CASSANRVGEQFF.